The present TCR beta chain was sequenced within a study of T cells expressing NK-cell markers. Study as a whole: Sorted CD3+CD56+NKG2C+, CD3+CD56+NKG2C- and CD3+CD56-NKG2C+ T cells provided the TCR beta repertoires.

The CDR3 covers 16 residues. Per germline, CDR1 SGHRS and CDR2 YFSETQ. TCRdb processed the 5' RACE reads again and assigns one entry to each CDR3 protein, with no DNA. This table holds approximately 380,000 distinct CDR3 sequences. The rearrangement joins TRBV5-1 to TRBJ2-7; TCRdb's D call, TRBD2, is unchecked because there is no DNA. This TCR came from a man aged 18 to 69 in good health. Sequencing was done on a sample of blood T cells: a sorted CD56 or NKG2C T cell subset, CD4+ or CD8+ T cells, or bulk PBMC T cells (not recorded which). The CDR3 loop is CASRYDGPRISYEQYF.